This TCR beta chain was sequenced for a study of T cells in Graves' hyperthyroidism and ophthalmopathy. Study overall: Staff took peripheral blood when the initial diagnosis was made, before any treatment began. General study findings and limits: Most thyroid clonotypes expanded above 0.001 were also detected in blood. The model foresaw ophthalmopathy a median 6.5 months prior to onset.

Researchers amplified the TCR beta CDR3 regions from RNA transcripts. First-round RT-PCR of the TCR CDR3 relied on the HTBI primer set. TCRdb called the multiplex PCR reads again in MiXCR, with one record for every CDR3 protein. The sample shows about 500,000 distinct CDR3 sequences, around 16% of them seen only once. This clonotype has at least ten counts. Its antigen remains unidentified. Pregnant or lactating patients were excluded, as were those with uncontrolled infection or other autoimmune disease. This CDR3 spans 15 amino acids. Trimming shortened V by 0 bases and J by 0 bases, and 6 bases separated the two germline ends. Looked up from germline, CDR1 is SNHLY and CDR2 is FYNNEI.

The specimen sequenced was blood. The chain joins TRBV2 to TRBJ1-5; no clear D. The receptor was derived from a woman aged 25 to 45 with Graves' ophthalmopathy. CDR3 in DNA: TGTGCCAGCAGTGAAGCAGGCAATAGCAATCAGCCCCAGCATTTT. It yields the protein CASSEAGNSNQPQHF. Full variable domain (remainder filled in from reference TRBV2 and TRBJ1-5): EPEVTQTPSHQVTQMGQEVILRCVPISNHLYFYWYRQILGQKVEFLVSFYNNEISEKSEIFDDQFSVERPDGSNFTLKIRSTKLEDSAMYFCASSEAGNSNQPQHFGDGTRLSIL.